Following are 19 T cell receptor beta chains from one sample sequenced in a study of cytomegalovirus exposure and HLA in healthy donors. PCR involved 60 Vbeta and 13 Jbeta primers. Libraries were prepared by immunoSEQ multiplex PCR; TCRdb keeps only in-frame clonotypes and omits some of them. The table has roughly 160,000 clones, around three quarters seen once. Sequencing was done on a sample of PBMCs. The receptors were gathered from a man under 40 in good health and CMV-seropositive.

This rearrangement joins TRBV7-9 to TRBJ1-1, with D possibly matching TRBD1 (6 bases). The CDR3 extends over 14 amino acids. Trimming took 6 bases from V and 4 from J, leaving 15 bases between them. From germline, CDR1 is SEHNR and CDR2 FQNEAQ (reference sequence). CDR3 nucleotides: TGTGCCAGCAGTCTGCTGTTAGGGGGCACTGAAGCTTTCTTT. Its protein product is CASSLLLGGTEAFF.

V and J are TRBV4-1 and TRBJ2-4; 10 bases line up with TRBD2. Trimming took 4 bases from V and 3 from J; bases not matched to a gene: 12. Germline V gives CDR1 MGHRA, CDR2 YSYEKL. This CDR3 has 18 residues. The CDR3 region has the DNA TGCGCCAGCAGCCTCGGTAGGATAGCGGGGGGCGGCAAAAACATTCAGTACTTC. Protein: CASSLGRIAGGGKNIQYF.

The chain is built from TRBV5-1 and TRBJ1-2; 10 nucleotides line up with TRBD1. V gave up 4 bases and J gave up 8 bases; unmatched junction bases: 8. CDR1 and CDR2 from the germline V gene are SGHRS and YFSETQ. The length of the CDR3 is 14 residues. The CDR3 DNA sequence: TGCGCCAGCAGCGGGGGACAGGGGATGGGGGGCTACACCTTC. This sequence encodes CASSGGQGMGGYTF.

The chain carries TRBV19 and TRBJ2-7; weak D call: TRBD1 (6 bases). The CDR3 has 14 residues. The germline V gene has CDR1 LNHDA and CDR2 SQIVND (reference sequence). Trimming took 6 bases from V and 2 from J, leaving 14 bases between them. The CDR3 here is CASRGASVPYEQYF. For the CDR3, the DNA is TGTGCCAGTAGGGGGGCCAGCGTTCCCTACGAGCAGTACTTC.

The chain is built from TRBV4-2 and TRBJ2-2; a weak D match, TRBD2 (6 bases). The CDR3 contains 15 residues. V gave up 1 base and J gave up 1 base, with 7 bases separating them. Germline V CDR1 and CDR2: LGHNA, YNFKEQ. The DNA for the CDR3 is TGTGCCAGCAGCCAAGCGGGGGAGAACACCGGGGAGCTGTTTTTT. Encoded protein: CASSQAGENTGELFF.

The rearrangement links TRBV6-5 to TRBJ1-6, with D possibly matching TRBD1 (6 bases). The CDR3 consists of 14 residues. CDR1 is MNHEY and CDR2 is SVGAGI in the germline V gene. V lost 6 bases to trimming and J lost 8 bases, with 14 bases between them. CDR3 nucleotides: TGTGCCAGCAGCCCGCGCGGGGGCTATTCACCCCTCCACTTT. Residues: CASSPRGGYSPLHF.

V and J are TRBV7-2 and TRBJ2-7, with TRBD1 as a possible D gene (6 bases). V lost 5 bases and J 0 bases, leaving 11 bases between the germline ends. Germline CDR1 and CDR2: SGHTA and FQGNSA. CDR3 size: 14 residues. Here the CDR3 DNA reads TGTGCCAGCAGCCCCGACAGGAGCTCCTACGAGCAGTACTTC. Protein product: CASSPDRSSYEQYF.

The chain recombines TRBV15 with TRBJ1-2; 8 bases are shared with TRBD1. Germline values: CDR1 LNHNV, CDR2 YYDKDF (reference sequence). The CDR3 is 15 residues long. V lost 6 bases to trimming and J lost 7 bases; unmatched junction nucleotides: 13. This CDR3 reads CATSSPFQGAGGYTF. The CDR3 DNA follows: TGTGCCACCAGTTCTCCCTTCCAGGGGGCAGGTGGCTACACCTTC.

The J gene is TRBJ1-2, the V gene TRBV6-5; maybe TRBD1 (5 bases). CDR1 and CDR2 from the germline V gene are MNHEY and SVGAGI. This CDR3 is 14 amino acids long. Trimming pared 2 bases from V and 4 bases from J, leaving 11 bases between. As DNA, the CDR3 is TGTGCCAGCAGTTACATGGGAAGGGGCTATGGCTACACCTTC. This translates into CASSYMGRGYGYTF.

The genes are TRBV27 and TRBJ2-4, with D possibly TRBD2 on 6 matching bases. Germline-derived CDR1 and CDR2 are MNHEY and SMNVEV (reference sequence). CDR3 length: 14 residues. Trimming took off 6 bases at V and 3 bases at J, with 12 bases between the two ends. The CDR3 spells CASRISGGKNIQYF. CDR3 sequence (DNA): TGTGCCAGCAGAATATCCGGGGGCAAAAACATTCAGTACTTC.

This rearrangement joins TRBV11-2 to TRBJ2-7, with D maybe TRBD1 (6 bases). Germline assignment: CDR1 SGHAT and CDR2 FQNNGV. The CDR3 has 12 amino acids. The V gene lost 4 bases and the J gene lost 7 bases, with 11 bases spanning the gap. The CDR3 region is CASSSEGVEQYF. Written as DNA, the CDR3 is TGTGCCAGCAGCTCCGAGGGGGTTGAGCAGTACTTC.

The J gene is TRBJ2-1, the V gene TRBV19; 9 positions agree with TRBD1. In germline, CDR1 is LNHDA, CDR2 SQIVND (reference sequence). The CDR3 covers 14 residues. The ends lost 3 bases at V and 5 bases at J; junction bases unmatched: 2. CDR3: CASSMTGGNNEQFF. DNA of the CDR3: TGTGCCAGTAGTATGACAGGGGGAAACAATGAGCAGTTCTTC.

The genes are TRBV10-2 and TRBJ2-7; 7 nucleotides align to TRBD2. The CDR3 is 13 residues long. After removal of 4 bases from V and 3 bases from J, the junction contained 3 bases not matched to a gene. Per germline, CDR1 WSHSY and CDR2 SAAADI. The CDR3 DNA reads TGCGCCAGCAGTGTGGGGGGGGGCTACGAGCAGTACTTC. As protein: CASSVGGGYEQYF.

The chain is built from TRBV28 and TRBJ2-3, with 10 bases that match TRBD2. CDR3 length: 17 residues. Per the germline V gene, CDR1 is MDHEN and CDR2 is SYDVKM. Losses at the gene ends were 3 bases for V and 1 base for J; bases not matched to a gene: 7. Here the CDR3 DNA reads TGTGCCAGCAGTTTGGCGGCTAGCGGGGGCCGCACAGATACGCAGTATTTT. This codes for CASSLAASGGRTDTQYF.

The chain employs TRBV10-3 and TRBJ1-2; the D is unclear. Deletions cut 7 bases from V and 3 bases from J, with 12 bases between. The CDR3 runs to 13 residues. Germline-derived CDR1 and CDR2 are ENHRY and SYGVKD. The chain's CDR3 is CAIKPGSDYGYTF. The CDR3 DNA reads as TGTGCCATCAAGCCGGGATCCGACTATGGCTACACCTTC.

The chain couples TRBV5-4 to TRBJ2-7; 8 positions match TRBD2. The length of the CDR3 is 14 residues. Unmatched junction bases numbered 8, after V lost 4 bases and J lost 5 bases. CDR1 and CDR2 from the germline V gene are SGHNT and YYREEE (reference sequence). CDR3 bases: TGTGCCAGCAGCGGATCGGGGGGGTCCAACGAGCAGTACTTC. Protein sequence: CASSGSGGSNEQYF. The full variable domain, its missing parts supplied by reference TRBV5-4 and TRBJ2-7, is ETGVTQSPTHLIKTRGQQVTLRCSSQSGHNTVSWYQQALGQGPQFIFQYYREEENGRGNFPPRFSGLQFPNYSSELNVNALELDDSALYLCASSGSGGSNEQYFGPGTRLTVT.

This chain joins TRBV7-3 and TRBJ2-3; possible D gene TRBD1, 5 bases. The germline V gene has CDR1 SGHTA and CDR2 FQGTGA. V was trimmed by 0 bases and J by 6 bases, leaving 10 bases between them. The CDR3 runs 14 residues. The CDR3, as DNA: TGTGCCAGCAGCTTAACAGGGGATTCGGATACGCAGTATTTT. Translation: CASSLTGDSDTQYF.

V and J are TRBV28 and TRBJ2-1; TRBD1 matches at 10 bases. CDR3 length: 15 amino acids. Trimming took 1 base from V and 7 from J; bases not matched to a gene: 4. Germline CDR1 is MDHEN and CDR2 is SYDVKM. The CDR3 coding sequence is TGTGCCAGCAGTTTATCGGGACAGGGGAGGAATGAGCAGTTCTTC. It specifies CASSLSGQGRNEQFF.

The rearrangement links TRBV11-2 to TRBJ2-5, with 9 bases matching TRBD1. This CDR3 has 14 amino acids. Trimming removed 5 bases from V and 5 bases from J; junction bases left unmatched: 6. Germline values: CDR1 SGHAT, CDR2 FQNNGV. The CDR3 here is CASSEQGAGETQYF. CDR3 sequence (DNA): TGTGCCAGCAGCGAACAGGGGGCCGGGGAGACCCAGTACTTC.